The clone carrying this TCR beta chain has only a few counts. The data stem from a study of blood T cells in healthy people across ages. V shed 3 bases and J shed 4 bases, with 14 bases lying between them. The CDR3 runs 14 residues. Per germline, CDR1 SQVTM and CDR2 ANQGSEA. Next came a second PCR, run for roughly 7 to 12 cycles, which used a sample-barcoded 5' primer along with a J-beta primer mix. TCRdb ran MiXCR on the 5' RACE reads and lists one entry per CDR3 protein. The data contain hundreds of thousands of distinct CDR3 sequences, 40% to 55% of them singletons. This TCR was recovered from a man older than 75 in good health. This chain uses TRBV29-1 with TRBJ2-3; the D call may be TRBD1 or TRBD2 (6 bases each). What was sequenced was blood. CDR3 sequence: CSVEGGKGADTQYF. CDR3 DNA sequence: TGCAGCGTTGAGGGGGGAAAGGGGGCAGATACGCAGTATTTT.